The rows below give T cell receptor beta chains drawn from one sample of a study of tumor T cells in aggressive B-cell lymphoma. Data came from immunoSEQ multiplex PCR; TCRdb stores just in-frame clones and leaves some out. The data contain roughly 11,000 clones, approximately 90% of them singletons. Sequenced: tumor tissue. These receptors all come from an adult with diffuse large B cell lymphoma. Each CDR3 is given with its conserved first and last residue. D genes are given only for firm matches. Size is omitted from some rows. Given values are once, few, many or a class for expanded clones.

V gene	clone size	D gene	J gene	CDR3 DNA	CDR3 protein
TRBV18	.	.	TRBJ2-7	TGTGCCAGCTCACCAGCGGGTTGGTCTAACGAGCAGTACTTC	CASSPAGWSNEQYF
TRBV5-6	.	TRBD1	TRBJ2-1	TGTGCCAGCAGCTTCGGGACAGCTGGTGAGCAGTTCTTC	CASSFGTAGEQFF
TRBV28	.	.	TRBJ2-1	TGTGCCAGCAGTTTATGGGCCGGGACAAGCTCCTACAATGAGCAGTTCTTC	CASSLWAGTSSYNEQFF
TRBV28	.	.	TRBJ1-3	TGTGCCAGCAGCCTTAGAAACACCATATATTTT	CASSLRNTIYF
TRBV7-2	.	.	TRBJ2-1	TGTGCCAGCAGCTTAGCGGGCACTTTCTACAATGAGCAGTTCTTC	CASSLAGTFYNEQFF
TRBV25-1	.	TRBD1	TRBJ2-5	TGTGCCAGCAGTGATGGGACAGGGCCACGAGAGACCCAGTACTTC	CASSDGTGPRETQYF
TRBV29-1	once	.	TRBJ2-7	TGCAGCGGCTGGGACTCCACCTACGAGCAGTACTTC	CSGWDSTYEQYF
TRBV28	.	TRBD2	TRBJ2-7	TGTGCCAGCAGGACCGGGACTAGCGGGAGTTACGAGCAGTACTTC	CASRTGTSGSYEQYF
TRBV11-2	.	.	TRBJ1-4	TGTGCCAGCAGCTTAGGGTTGCGCACAACTAATGAAAAACTGTTTTTT	CASSLGLRTTNEKLFF
TRBV2	.	.	TRBJ2-3	TGTGCCAGCAGTGTCTTAGCGGGCACAGATACGCAGTATTTT	CASSVLAGTDTQYF
TRBV21-1	once	.	TRBJ1-4	TGTGCCAGCAGCAAAGTCCTACGACAGGGCCTTGCGGAAAAACTGTTTTTT	CASSKVLRQGLAEKLFF
TRBV7-9	.	.	TRBJ2-1	TGTGCCAGCAGCCGCGATTGGGAGCAGTTCTTC	CASSRDWEQFF
TRBV11-3	.	.	TRBJ1-1	TGTGCCAGCAGCCCGGGGGGGGCGAAGAACACTGAAGCTTTCTTT	CASSPGGAKNTEAFF
TRBV4-1	.	TRBD2	TRBJ2-5	TGCGCCAGCAGCCAAGATTCGGGACTAGCGGGAGAGACCCAGTACTTC	CASSQDSGLAGETQYF
TRBV29-1	.	TRBD2	TRBJ2-5	TGCAGCGGCCGACTAGCGGGACAAGAGACCCAGTACTTC	CSGRLAGQETQYF
TRBV5-4	.	.	TRBJ2-5	TGTGCCAGCAGCTTGGGTCTGGGAGAGCAGTACTTC	CASSLGLGEQYF
TRBV28	.	.	TRBJ1-6	TGTGCCAGCAGTACCGGGGAGAGCTCCTATAATTCACCCCTCCACTTT	CASSTGESSYNSPLHF
TRBV19	.	TRBD2	TRBJ2-1	TGTGCCACCGGGACTAGCTGGAATGAGCAGTTCTTC	CATGTSWNEQFF
TRBV7-2	.	.	TRBJ2-5	TGTGCCAGCAGCTTAGCCCCCGGTAGCGGAGAGACCCAGTACTTC	CASSLAPGSGETQYF
TRBV10-2	once	.	TRBJ2-7	TGCGCCAGCAATTCGGACAGAAACGAGCAGTACTTC	CASNSDRNEQYF
TRBV5-6	.	.	TRBJ2-6	TGTGCCAGCAGCACACAGTGGCCTGGGGCCAACGTCCTGACTTTC	CASSTQWPGANVLTF
TRBV5-1	.	TRBD1	TRBJ2-7	TGCGCCAGCAGCTTGGGGCAGGGGGTACTCGAGCAGTACTTC	CASSLGQGVLEQYF
TRBV7-9	few	.	TRBJ2-7	TGTGCCAGCAGCCCTTCAGGCTACGAGCAGTACTTC	CASSPSGYEQYF
TRBV5-8	once	TRBD1	TRBJ2-1	TGTGCCAGCGATAAAGACAGGGCCTACAATGAGCAGTTCTTC	CASDKDRAYNEQFF
TRBV21-1	.	.	TRBJ2-3	TGTGCCAGCAGCCTCACAGATACGCAGTATTTT	CASSLTDTQYF
TRBV27	.	.	TRBJ2-7	TGTGCCAGCAGTCCTACGGCGGACACCTACGAGCAGTACTTC	CASSPTADTYEQYF
TRBV21-1	.	.	TRBJ1-1	TGTGCCAGCAGCAAAGGGGCGGGACAGGGAGAAACTGAAGCTTTCTTT	CASSKGAGQGETEAFF
TRBV30	.	TRBD1	TRBJ2-3	TGTGCCTGCGATACGGGACAGGGGTTCAGAGATACGCAGTATTTT	CACDTGQGFRDTQYF
TRBV5-6	.	.	TRBJ2-7	TGTGCCAGCAGCTTCCCGGCGGAGGCCTACGAGCAGTACTTC	CASSFPAEAYEQYF
TRBV27	.	.	TRBJ1-1	TGTGCCAGCAGTTTATCGAGACAGCCCCTGAACACTGAAGCTTTCTTT	CASSLSRQPLNTEAFF
TRBV27	.	TRBD2	TRBJ2-7	TGTGCCAGCAGGTTAACCGGGACTAGCGGCGAGCAGTACTTC	CASRLTGTSGEQYF
TRBV19	.	TRBD1	TRBJ1-2	TGTGCCAGTAGTCCGACCTCAGGGGGCGAGAATGGCTACACCTTC	CASSPTSGGENGYTF
TRBV28	.	.	TRBJ2-7	TGTGCCAGCAGCTCTTGGGCAGGGGCCTACGAGCAGTACTTC	CASSSWAGAYEQYF
TRBV28	.	.	TRBJ2-3	TGTGCCAGCAGTCTCCCAGACAGTCATACGCAGTATTTT	CASSLPDSHTQYF
TRBV7-9	.	.	TRBJ1-6	TGTGCCAGCAGCTTATATGTCTCACCCCTCCACTTT	CASSLYVSPLHF
TRBV10-1	.	TRBD2	TRBJ2-4	TGCGCCAGCAGTGACCGGGGACTAGCGAAAAACATTCAGTACTTC	CASSDRGLAKNIQYF
TRBV18	.	TRBD2	TRBJ2-1	TGTGCCAGCTCACTGCATAGCGGGTGGGACAATGAGCAGTTCTTC	CASSLHSGWDNEQFF
TRBV29-1	.	.	TRBJ2-2	TGCAGCGTTGAACTAGGAGGGACGAACACCGGGGAGCTGTTTTTT	CSVELGGTNTGELFF
TRBV18	.	.	TRBJ1-5	TGTGCCAGCTCACCATCGGACAGTCTGAATCAGCCCCAGCATTTT	CASSPSDSLNQPQHF
TRBV28	.	.	TRBJ1-2	TGTGCCAGCACCTCGAGCGGGCGGGGGGGCTACACCTTC	CASTSSGRGGYTF
TRBV7-2	.	.	TRBJ2-4	TGTGCCAGCAGCTTATCCGGGACACAGCTAGCCAAAAACATTCAGTACTTC	CASSLSGTQLAKNIQYF
TRBV18	.	TRBD1	TRBJ2-5	TGTGCCAGCTCACCGGGGACAGGGGTCCAAGAGACCCAGTACTTC	CASSPGTGVQETQYF